This T cell receptor beta chain was captured by sequencing in a study of T cell clonotyping in hematopoietic cell transplantation. General study findings and limits: No sorting was done, leaving CD4 and CD8 contributions mixed.

V gave up 5 bases and J gave up 4 bases; unmatched junction bases: 4. The CDR3 sequence is 13 residues long. Germline CDR1 is MNHEY and CDR2 is SMNVEV (reference sequence). Time point of the sample: recipient sample about 28 days before transplant, after cytoreduction. To note about this clone: Its specificity is unknown.

Here immunoSEQ multiplex PCR was the method, and the copy in TCRdb shows in-frame clones only, minus some. The data contain tens of thousands of clones, roughly 90% of them singletons. This clonotype was obtained from a young man with biphenotypic leukemia. Some clones in this sample may be carry-over from other donors' samples. This material consisted of peripheral blood mononuclear cells, taken before stem cell transplant. The rearrangement uses TRBV27 and TRBJ1-2; 7 positions match TRBD1. This CDR3 is CASSPWDSYGYTF. CDR3 nucleotides: TGTGCCAGCAGTCCGTGGGACAGCTATGGCTACACCTTC.